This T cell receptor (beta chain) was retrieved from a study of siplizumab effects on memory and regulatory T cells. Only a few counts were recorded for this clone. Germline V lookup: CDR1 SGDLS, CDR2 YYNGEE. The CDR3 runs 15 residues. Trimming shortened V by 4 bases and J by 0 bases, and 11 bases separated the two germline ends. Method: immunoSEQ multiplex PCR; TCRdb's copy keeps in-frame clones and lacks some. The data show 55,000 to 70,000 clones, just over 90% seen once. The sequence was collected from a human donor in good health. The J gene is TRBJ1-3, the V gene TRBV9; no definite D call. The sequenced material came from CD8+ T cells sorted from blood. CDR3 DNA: TGTGCCAGCAGCCCCCAGCAGAGCTCTGGAAACACCATATATTTT. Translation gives CASSPQQSSGNTIYF.